What follows are 28 T cell receptor beta chains derived from one specimen sequenced in a study of PD-L1 blockade in urothelial cancer. Here immunoSEQ multiplex PCR was the method, and the copy in TCRdb shows in-frame clones only, minus some. The data contain some 2,500 clones, around a third of them singletons. This sample comprised tumor tissue, obtained before atezolizumab (anti-PD-L1) treatment. The receptor source for this set is a man aged 65 to 85 with urothelial cancer.

This clone was detected only a few times. The rearrangement joins TRBV6-8 to TRBJ1-6; D unresolved. This CDR3 spans 17 amino acids. CDR1 and CDR2 (germline): MNHGY, SAAAGT. Between the trimmed V and J ends, which lost 2 bases and 5 bases, there was a span of 16 bases. CDR3 nucleotides: TGTGCCAGCAGTTACCGAACAGATTGGGATAATAATTCACCCCTCCACTTT. Its protein is CASSYRTDWDNNSPLHF.

This chain connects TRBV28 to TRBJ2-7; a possible D gene is TRBD1 (6 bases). The ends were cut back, 10 bases at V and 4 bases at J, with 17 bases in the middle. This CDR3 is 13 amino acids long. Per germline, CDR1 MDHEN and CDR2 SYDVKM. The CDR3 DNA reads TGTGCCACGTCTCAGGGGTCGGTTTACGAGCAGTACTTC. Encoded protein: CATSQGSVYEQYF.

By its share, this clone is medium-sized. The chain couples TRBV6-8 to TRBJ2-2; tentative D call: TRBD2 (6 bases). V shed 8 bases and J shed 2 bases, with 15 bases lying between them. Germline V gives CDR1 MNHGY, CDR2 SAAAGT. This CDR3 has 15 amino acids. As DNA, the CDR3 is TGTGCCAGCCGGCGGCGGGGAGCCAACACCGGGGAGCTGTTTTTT. Protein product: CASRRRGANTGELFF.

V and J are TRBV19 and TRBJ2-1; 10 nucleotides line up with TRBD1. After removal of 5 bases from V and 6 bases from J, the junction contained 7 bases not matched to a gene. The CDR3 runs to 15 residues. Germline V gives CDR1 LNHDA, CDR2 SQIVND (reference sequence). In DNA form, the CDR3 reads TGTGCCAGTAGTCCAAGTCGGACAGGGGGCAATGAGCAGTTCTTC. Translating it yields CASSPSRTGGNEQFF.

This clone was detected only a few times. V gene TRBV27 combines with J gene TRBJ1-4; 11 bases are a match to TRBD1. The ends lost 5 bases at V and 8 bases at J; junction bases unmatched: 10. Germline loops: CDR1 MNHEY, CDR2 SMNVEV (reference sequence). This CDR3 spans 16 amino acids. The CDR3 DNA sequence: TGTGCCAGCAGTCTCGGACAGGGGGCGCAGGAGGAAAAACTGTTTTTT. Its protein is CASSLGQGAQEEKLFF.

This clone is categorized as medium-sized. The chain couples TRBV12-2 to TRBJ1-2. TRBV12-2 is reported as a pseudogene. This CDR3 is built from 14 residues. Here the CDR3 DNA reads TGTGCCACCCTCGCGTCGGGAACTCGCTATGGCTACACCTTC. Its protein product is CATLASGTRYGYTF.

There are a few counts of this clone. The gene calls are TRBV11-3 and TRBJ2-3; 9 nucleotides agree with TRBD1. CDR1 SGHNT and CDR2 YENEEA come from the germline V gene. This CDR3 has 15 residues. Trimming removed 5 bases from V and 4 bases from J; junction bases left unmatched: 7. For the CDR3, the DNA is TGTGCCAGCAGCCCTCGGACAGGGGATCCAGATACGCAGTATTTT. It is translated as CASSPRTGDPDTQYF. Using reference TRBV11-3 and TRBJ2-3 for the parts outside the CDR3, the full variable domain is EAGVVQSPRYKIIEKKQPVAFWCNPISGHNTLYWYLQNLGQGPELLIRYENEEAVDDSQLPKDRFSAERLKGVDSTLKIQPAELGDSAVYLCASSPRTGDPDTQYFGPGTRLTVL.

The rearrangement uses TRBV6-8 and TRBJ2-1, with D unclear. V lost 10 bases and J 6 bases, leaving 16 bases between the germline ends. Germline loops: CDR1 MNHGY, CDR2 SAAAGT. The CDR3 is made up of 13 amino acids. The CDR3 is CAITASRVNEQFF. Here the CDR3 DNA reads TGTGCCATCACCGCAAGTAGGGTCAATGAGCAGTTCTTC.

Only a few counts were recorded for this clone. The chain has TRBV5-1 and TRBJ1-3; 7 positions agree with TRBD1. Germline assignment: CDR1 SGHRS and CDR2 YFSETQ. Losses at the gene ends were 4 bases for V and 3 bases for J; bases not matched to a gene: 10. This CDR3 comprises 16 residues. The chain's CDR3 is CASSLGQVVGGNTIYF. The CDR3 nucleotides read TGCGCCAGCAGCCTCGGACAGGTGGTAGGTGGAAACACCATATATTTT.

This chain joins TRBV6-8 and TRBJ2-3, with D possibly matching TRBD2 (6 bases). Germline CDR1 and CDR2: MNHGY and SAAAGT. Trimming took off 10 bases at V and 6 bases at J, with 17 bases between the two ends. This CDR3 has 13 residues. The CDR3 bases are TGTGCCATCACGTCCGGTACTAGCGATACGCAGTATTTT. This gives the protein CAITSGTSDTQYF.

The chain has TRBV4-1 and TRBJ1-4; D is ambiguous. This CDR3 is 16 amino acids long. In germline, CDR1 is MGHRA, CDR2 YSYEKL. Trimming removed 4 bases at V and 0 bases at J, with 12 bases between. The CDR3 DNA sequence: TGCGCCAGCAGCCGCTACAATGGGGCAACTAATGAAAAACTGTTTTTT. Translating gives CASSRYNGATNEKLFF.

The sample holds a few counts of this clone. The rearrangement links TRBV28 to TRBJ1-5, with D perhaps TRBD1 (6 bases). CDR3 length: 14 residues. Germline CDR1 and CDR2: MDHEN and SYDVKM. V was cut by 5 bases and J by 1 base, with 9 bases left in between. CDR3 amino acids: CASSKGGSNQPQHF. As DNA, the CDR3 is TGTGCCAGCAGTAAGGGGGGGAGCAATCAGCCCCAGCATTTT.

Notes on this clone: At one of its ends the junction is not consistent with the germline gene, which may arise from a read error. This chain joins TRBV5-1 and TRBJ1-1; possibly TRBD1 for D (6 bases). The CDR3 contains 15 residues. From germline, CDR1 is SGHRS and CDR2 YFSETQ. CDR3 sequence (DNA): TGCGCCAGCAGCTTGGAAGGGGGTGCGAACACTGAAGTTTTCTTT. Protein sequence: CASSLEGGANTEVFF.

This clone was picked up a small number of times. The V and J genes are TRBV6-7 and TRBJ1-1; TRBD1 matches 9 bases. TRBV6-7 falls under the ORF class, with uncertain function. Germline trimming cut 4 bases from V and 8 bases from J; bases unmatched to any gene: 8. The CDR3 has 14 amino acids. CDR3 region: CASSWGQGSDEAFF. The CDR3 coding sequence is TGTGCCAGCAGTTGGGGACAGGGATCGGACGAAGCTTTCTTT.

V usage is TRBV28 and J usage is TRBJ1-4; D remains ambiguous. The CDR3 contains 13 residues. CDR1 is MDHEN and CDR2 is SYDVKM in the germline V gene. V dropped 7 bases and J dropped 7 bases, with 13 bases sitting between them. CDR3: CASTSVLSEKLFF. CDR3 nucleotide sequence: TGTGCCAGCACATCCGTTTTGTCTGAAAAACTGTTTTTT.

The chain links TRBV12-5 to TRBJ1-5, with no clear D. The CDR3 consists of 12 residues. From germline, CDR1 is LGHNT and CDR2 FRNRAP. Trimming removed 10 bases at V and 8 bases at J, with 15 bases between. The CDR3 nucleotides are TGTGCTAACGCTGGGCCTAAGGAGCCCCAGCATTTT. It yields the protein CANAGPKEPQHF.

This clone has more than one count but fewer than ten. One end of the junction is discordant with germline, which a read error may explain. The gene calls are TRBV11-3 and TRBJ2-1; 9 bases match TRBD2. This CDR3 region has 16 residues. Germline V CDR1 and CDR2: SGHNT, YENEEA. The CDR3 coding sequence is TGTGCCAGCAGCTTAGTCGCGCGGGGGGGCCGGAATGAGCAATTCTTC. It is translated as CASSLVARGGRNEQFF.

V is TRBV5-1 and J is TRBJ2-1; the D is unclear. With 5 bases removed from V and 4 bases from J, the gap between germline ends came to 13 bases. The germline gives CDR1 SGHRS, CDR2 YFSETQ. The CDR3 covers 14 residues. The CDR3 is CASSVGQYYNEQFF. The CDR3 coding sequence is TGCGCCAGCAGTGTGGGCCAATATTACAATGAGCAGTTCTTC.

Only a few counts were recorded for this clone. The gene calls are TRBV10-2 and TRBJ1-2; 11 bases align to TRBD1. Germline V gene lookup returns CDR1 WSHSY and CDR2 SAAADI. The CDR3 has 15 amino acids. V gave up 6 bases and J gave up 6 bases; unmatched junction bases: 9. The CDR3 is CASRDRGRVVHGYTF. CDR3 DNA: TGCGCCAGCAGGGACAGGGGGCGTGTTGTCCATGGCTACACCTTC.

J is TRBJ1-1 and V is TRBV7-5. TRBV7-5 constitutes a pseudogene. CDR3 length equals 14 residues. The CDR3 loop is CASSLEVWSTEAFF. In DNA form, the CDR3 reads TGTGCCAGCAGCTTAGAGGTGTGGAGCACTGAAGCTTTCTTT.

The V and J genes are TRBV6-8 and TRBJ2-7; 11 nucleotides line up with TRBD2. Germline V gene data show CDR1 as MNHGY and CDR2 as SAAAGT. The CDR3 has 14 amino acids. V trimming: 7 bases; J trimming: 3 bases; junction bases outside the gene matches: 5. The CDR3 protein is CASKPTSGGYEQYF. The CDR3 nucleotides are TGTGCCAGCAAACCCACTAGCGGGGGCTACGAGCAGTACTTC.

V gene TRBV19 combines with J gene TRBJ1-3, with 7 bases matching TRBD1. With V trimmed by 5 bases and J by 3 bases, 4 bases remained unmatched. The CDR3 length is 14 residues. The germline CDR1 and CDR2 sequences are LNHDA and SQIVND (reference sequence). The chain's CDR3 is CASSPDRVGNTIYF. DNA for the CDR3: TGTGCCAGTAGTCCAGACAGGGTTGGAAACACCATATATTTT.

This chain uses TRBV18 with TRBJ1-1; D gene uncertain. Germline V gene sequence: CDR1 KGHSH, CDR2 LQKENI. The CDR3 consists of 14 residues. Deletions cut 2 bases from V and 3 bases from J, with 10 bases between. This CDR3 is CASSPGEHHTEAFF. For the CDR3, the DNA is TGTGCCAGCTCACCAGGGGAACACCACACTGAAGCTTTCTTT.

This clone was detected a few times. The V gene is TRBV19, the J gene TRBJ1-2; 9 bases match TRBD1. Germline CDR1 LNHDA, CDR2 SQIVND (reference sequence). The CDR3 is 17 amino acids. V trimming: 6 bases; J trimming: 1 base; junction bases outside the gene matches: 12. The CDR3 coding sequence is TGTGCCAGTAGCCAAACCGCAAGACAGGGGGTTAACTATGGCTACACCTTC. Amino acids: CASSQTARQGVNYGYTF.

This chain joins TRBV11-3 and TRBJ1-1; TRBD1 might be the D (6 bases). Looked up from germline, CDR1 is SGHNT and CDR2 is YENEEA. V was shortened by 8 bases and J by 5 bases, with 18 bases between the two germline ends. CDR3 length: 14 amino acids. The CDR3 sequence is CASEKTGGRTEAFF. In DNA form, the CDR3 reads TGTGCCAGCGAGAAGACAGGAGGAAGGACTGAAGCTTTCTTT. Together with reference TRBV11-3 and TRBJ1-1, the CDR3 gives the full variable domain: EAGVVQSPRYKIIEKKQPVAFWCNPISGHNTLYWYLQNLGQGPELLIRYENEEAVDDSQLPKDRFSAERLKGVDSTLKIQPAELGDSAVYLCASEKTGGRTEAFFGQGTRLTVV.

The J gene is TRBJ2-3, the V gene TRBV19; a possible D gene is TRBD2 (6 bases). V lost 8 bases and J lost 8, with 11 bases in between. The CDR3 consists of 11 residues. Germline loops: CDR1 LNHDA, CDR2 SQIVND (reference sequence). This chain's CDR3 is CASFMGGTQYF. The CDR3 region has the DNA TGTGCCAGTTTTATGGGGGGTACGCAGTATTTT. The variable domain in full, with the rest retrieved from reference TRBV19 and TRBJ2-3, is DGGITQSPKYLFRKEGQNVTLSCEQNLNHDAMYWYRQDPGQGLRLIYYSQIVNDFQKGDIAEGYSVSREKKESFPLTVTSAQKNPTAFYLCASFMGGTQYFGPGTRLTVL.

This clone was detected only a few times. This chain uses TRBV30 with TRBJ1-4; 10 bases align to TRBD1. Looked up from germline, CDR1 is GTSNPN and CDR2 is SVGIG (reference sequence). CDR3 length: 15 residues. V dropped 3 bases and J dropped 5; count of bases not matched to a gene: 6. DNA of the CDR3: TGTGCCTGGAGGGCCCGGACAGGGGGAAATGAAAAACTGTTTTTT. Its translation is CAWRARTGGNEKLFF.

The chain carries TRBV11-3 and TRBJ1-3; D is undetermined. The CDR3 is made up of 16 amino acids. Germline V gene data show CDR1 as SGHNT and CDR2 as YENEEA. V lost 5 bases and J lost 2, with 16 bases in between. The chain's CDR3 is CASSQGVGSAGNTIYF. The CDR3 DNA reads TGTGCCAGCAGCCAAGGAGTGGGCAGCGCTGGAAACACCATATATTTT.